This T cell receptor beta chain stems from a study of identical twins. Whole-study findings and limits: For monozygotic twins, models underestimated out-of-frame TCR alpha sharing. Invariant MAIT and iNKT cells could partly confound zero-insertion analyses.

CDR1 is MGHRA and CDR2 is YSYEKL in the germline V gene. Trimming removed 2 bases from V and 8 bases from J, with 9 bases in between. This CDR3 is built from 12 residues. To note about this clonotype: What it binds is not known.

TCRdb independently ran MiXCR on the 5' RACE reads; one entry per CDR3 protein. The sample has 300,000 to 350,000 distinct CDR3 sequences, 9% to 15% seen once. This sample was shared with a second study, whose subject was yellow fever vaccine responses in identical twins.

V gene TRBV4-1 combines with J gene TRBJ1-2, with D unclear. Sequences were obtained from CD8+ T cells sorted from blood. The sequence was obtained from a woman younger than 30 in good health. CDR3 region: CASSQSSRGYTF. The CDR3 DNA reads as TGCGCCAGCAGCCAATCTTCTCGGGGCTACACCTTC.